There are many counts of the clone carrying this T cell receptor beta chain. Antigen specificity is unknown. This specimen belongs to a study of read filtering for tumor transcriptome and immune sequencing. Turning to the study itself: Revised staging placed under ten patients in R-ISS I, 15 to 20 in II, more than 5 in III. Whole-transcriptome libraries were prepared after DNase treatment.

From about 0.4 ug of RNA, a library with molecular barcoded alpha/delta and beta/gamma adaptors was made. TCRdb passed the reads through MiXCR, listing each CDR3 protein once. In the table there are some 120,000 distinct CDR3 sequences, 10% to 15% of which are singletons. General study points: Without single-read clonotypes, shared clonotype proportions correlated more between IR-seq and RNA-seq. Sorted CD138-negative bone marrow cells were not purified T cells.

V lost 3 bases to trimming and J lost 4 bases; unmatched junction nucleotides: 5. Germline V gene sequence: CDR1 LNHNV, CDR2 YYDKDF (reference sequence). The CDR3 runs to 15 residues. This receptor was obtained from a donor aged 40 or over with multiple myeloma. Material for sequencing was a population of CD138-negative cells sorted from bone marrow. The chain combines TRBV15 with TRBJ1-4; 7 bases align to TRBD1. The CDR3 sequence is CATSSPDRSNEKLFF. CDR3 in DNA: TGTGCCACCAGCAGCCCGGACAGGAGTAATGAAAAACTGTTTTTT.